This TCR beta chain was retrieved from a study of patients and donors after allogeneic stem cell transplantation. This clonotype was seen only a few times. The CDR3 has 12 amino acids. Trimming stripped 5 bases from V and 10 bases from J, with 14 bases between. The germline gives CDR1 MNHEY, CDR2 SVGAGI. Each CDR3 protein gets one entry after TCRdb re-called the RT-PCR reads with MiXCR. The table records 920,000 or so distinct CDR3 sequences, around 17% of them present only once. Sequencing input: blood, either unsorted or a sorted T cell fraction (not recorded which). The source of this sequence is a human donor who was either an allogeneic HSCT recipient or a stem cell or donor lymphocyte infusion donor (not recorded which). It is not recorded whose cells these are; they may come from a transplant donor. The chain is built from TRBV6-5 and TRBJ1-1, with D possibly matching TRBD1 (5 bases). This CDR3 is CASSNGGKGAFF. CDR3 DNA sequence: TGTGCCAGCAGTAACGGGGGGAAAGGAGCTTTCTTT.